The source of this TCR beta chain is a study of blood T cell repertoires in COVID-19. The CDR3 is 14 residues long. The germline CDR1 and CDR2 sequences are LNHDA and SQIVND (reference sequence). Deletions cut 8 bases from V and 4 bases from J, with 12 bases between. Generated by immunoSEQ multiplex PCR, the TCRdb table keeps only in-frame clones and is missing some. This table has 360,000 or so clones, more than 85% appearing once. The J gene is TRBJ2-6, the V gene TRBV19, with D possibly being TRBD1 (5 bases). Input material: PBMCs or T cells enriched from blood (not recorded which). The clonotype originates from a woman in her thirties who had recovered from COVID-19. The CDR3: CASETVSGANVLTF. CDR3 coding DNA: TGTGCCAGTGAGACAGTCTCCGGGGCCAACGTCCTGACTTTC. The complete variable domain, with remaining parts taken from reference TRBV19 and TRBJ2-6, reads DGGITQSPKYLFRKEGQNVTLSCEQNLNHDAMYWYRQDPGQGLRLIYYSQIVNDFQKGDIAEGYSVSREKKESFPLTVTSAQKNPTAFYLCASETVSGANVLTFGAGSRLTVL.